This TCR beta chain was observed in a study of blood T cell repertoires in COVID-19. Study summary: PBMCs, B-cell-depleted T cells, or T cells were the source of the cDNA or gDNA that made up the material.

Germline lookup yields CDR1 SQVTM and CDR2 ANQGSEA. This CDR3 contains 12 residues. The V end lost 4 bases, the J end lost 2 bases, and 8 bases lay between the germline ends. Seattle patients were enrolled while actively infected and followed longitudinally. TCRdb keeps only in-frame clones here, not all; method: immunoSEQ multiplex PCR. The sample holds over 130,000 clones, less than 90% seen once. Only a few counts were recorded for this clone. The TCR originated in a man aged 25-45 years with COVID-19, enrolled during active disease. Sequencing was done on a sample of peripheral blood. This chain connects TRBV29-1 to TRBJ1-1; D ambiguous. The CDR3 here is CSVVAGNTEAFF. CDR3 bases: TGCAGCGTTGTGGCGGGCAACACTGAAGCTTTCTTT.